This TCR beta chain was obtained from a study of blood T cell repertoires in COVID-19. Background on the study: Acute-phase and convalescent COVID-19 samples originated in the United States, Italy and Spain. The analysed material was cDNA or gDNA that came from T cells, B-cell-depleted T cells, or PBMCs.

Original analysis: Quantification of nucleated cells was approximated via reference gene primer amplification. Profiling relied on immunoSEQ multiplex PCR, and the TCRdb table lists in-frame clones only, not all of them. Clone size and V and J calls were adopted from that table, with D and trimming inferred from the DNA. The repertoire holds some 80,000 clones, with about nine tenths as singletons. Looked up from germline, CDR1 is LGHDT and CDR2 is YNNKEL (reference sequence). This CDR3 region has 15 residues. The junction had 2 bases not matched to a gene; V was cut back by 0 bases and J by 5 bases.

Sequencing was performed on peripheral blood. This receptor was identified in a woman at least 80 years old with active or convalescent COVID-19. The chain recombines TRBV3-1 (or the pseudogene TRBV3-2) with TRBJ1-3; 9 bases agree with TRBD1. The chain's CDR3 is CASSQETGGRNTIYF. CDR3 nucleotides: TGTGCCAGCAGCCAAGAAACAGGGGGCAGAAACACCATATATTTT.